This TCR beta chain was recorded in a study of Ad26.COV2.S vaccination and SARS-CoV-2 variants. Study background: Intramuscular Ad26.COV2.S doses were given once or twice, 56 days apart.

This CDR3 has 15 amino acids. From germline, CDR1 is MDHEN and CDR2 SYDVKM. The V end was cut by 2 bases, the J end by 0 bases, with 7 bases between. With regard to this clone: Other nucleotide sequences from this sample produce the same CDR3.

Treatment defined: some 19 received Ad26.COV2.S at low or high dose, single or two shots; about 5 received placebo; per-sample allocation not given. Day 63 following the first vaccine or placebo injection was when the samples were taken. Cohort 1b enrolled adults aged 18-55 years in Boston. Vaccination employed an Ad26 vector expressing the Wuhan-strain SARS-CoV-2 spike. Data came from immunoSEQ multiplex PCR; TCRdb stores just in-frame clones and leaves some out. The sample includes 400,000 to 450,000 clones, roughly 90% of them seen just once. The TCR comes from a person between 18 and 65 years old who received the Ad26.COV2.S COVID-19 vaccine or a placebo. This chain links TRBV28 with TRBJ1-4; weak D call: TRBD1 (5 bases). The sample was peripheral blood, taken in a trial of Ad26.COV2.S vaccine versus placebo. CDR3 coding DNA: TGTGCCAGCAGTTTAGGGGGGGCAACTAATGAAAAACTGTTTTTT. It specifies CASSLGGATNEKLFF.